This T cell receptor beta chain was profiled in a study of T cell responses to AZD1222 COVID-19 vaccine. Trimming stripped 1 base from V and 2 bases from J, with 15 bases between. Germline loops: CDR1 SGHTA, CDR2 FQGNSA. This CDR3 is built from 17 residues. Timing groups of about 4 and about 12 weeks for second doses were pooled. A remark on this clone: As yet, its antigen is unknown.

General study findings and limits: After the peak T cell response, and only then, were repertoires sampled. An increase in Spike-specific TCR breadth and depth was observed after two AZD1222 doses.

Sequencing was performed with immunoSEQ multiplex PCR; in TCRdb, only in-frame clones are kept and a portion is missing. The data contain approximately 190,000 clones, approximately 93% of them seen just once; the ten biggest clones take up about 1%. V is TRBV7-2 and J is TRBJ1-5; D ambiguous. The input for sequencing was peripheral blood, taken 28 days after the second AZD1222 dose. The source of this sequence is an adult who received the AZD1222 COVID-19 vaccine. CDR3 DNA sequence: TGTGCCAGCAGCTTAGTGGCGGGTGGAGGTGGCAATCAGCCCCAGCATTTT. This sequence encodes CASSLVAGGGGNQPQHF. Full variable domain (missing parts from reference TRBV7-2 and TRBJ1-5): GAGVSQSPSNKVTEKGKDVELRCDPISGHTALYWYRQSLGQGLEFLIYFQGNSAPDKSGLPSDRFSAERTGGSVSTLTIQRTQQEDSAVYLCASSLVAGGGGNQPQHFGDGTRLSIL.